This T cell receptor (beta chain) was observed in a study of tumor-infiltrating lymphocytes in primary liver carcinoma. The CDR3 extends over 15 amino acids. Germline V lookup: CDR1 MGHRA, CDR2 YSYEKL. A remark on this clonotype: Its antigen remains unidentified. The junction departs from germline at one end; a sequencing error may be responsible.

Study observations and caveats: Detection in all five tumor regions applied to only about 8-24% of top clones. Paired tumor-adjacent and tumor-blood samples overlapped less than tumor region pairs did.

Constant-region priming of approximately 500 ng total RNA yielded TCR beta cDNA. The TCR beta library was amplified through three nested multiplex PCR rounds in a modified ARM-PCR procedure. It was with TRBV1-TRBV30 forward primers and a C-beta reverse primer that the first two PCR rounds were run, at 10 cycles each. TCRdb reprocessed the multiplex PCR reads with MiXCR, giving one entry per CDR3 protein. The sample consists of approximately 190,000 distinct CDR3 sequences, 85% of them appearing once. Bulk tissue was left unsorted, and RNA and DNA were co-extracted from about 21-30 mg of it. The V call is TRBV4-1, the J call TRBJ2-7, with 8 nucleotides matching TRBD1. The receptor comes from a man in his forties or fifties with primary liver carcinoma and hepatitis B virus infection. What was sequenced was tumor tissue from primary liver carcinoma. CDR3 residues: CASSQGQGPDYEHYF. The CDR3 coding sequence is TGCGCCAGCAGCCAAGGACAGGGGCCCGACTACGAGCACTACTTC.